These 9 T cell receptor beta chains share one sample of origin, sequenced in a study of blood T cell repertoires in COVID-19. Sequencing was performed with immunoSEQ multiplex PCR; in TCRdb, only in-frame clones are kept and a portion is missing. The data show 150,000 to 200,000 clones, 84% seen once. The sequencing sample was made of peripheral blood. The receptors stem from a man aged 65 to 85 with active or convalescent COVID-19.

The V and J genes are TRBV6-5 and TRBJ1-4; tentatively, D is TRBD1 (5 bases). Germline V gives CDR1 MNHEY, CDR2 SVGAGI. V was cut by 0 bases and J by 11 bases, with 10 bases left in between. The CDR3 extends over 13 amino acids. The CDR3 DNA sequence: TGTGCCAGCAGTTACTCGGAGGGACTTAAACTGTTTTTT. Amino acids: CASSYSEGLKLFF.

The rearrangement joins TRBV27 to TRBJ2-2, with D possibly TRBD2 on 5 matching bases. The CDR3 extends over 15 amino acids. Trimming pared 4 bases from V and 4 bases from J, leaving 13 bases between. In germline, CDR1 is MNHEY, CDR2 SMNVEV (reference sequence). The CDR3 sequence is CASSSVGVGTGELFF. DNA of the CDR3: TGTGCCAGCAGTTCTGTGGGAGTGGGCACCGGGGAGCTGTTTTTT.

This sequence joins TRBV3-1 (or the pseudogene TRBV3-2) and TRBJ2-7, with D maybe TRBD1 (5 bases). This CDR3 is 14 amino acids long. Trimming cost V 2 bases and J 3 bases, with 11 bases left between them. Germline V gene sequence: CDR1 LGHDT, CDR2 YNNKEL (reference sequence). The CDR3 DNA follows: TGTGCCAGCAGCCAACTGGGGCAGTACTACGAGCAGTACTTC. Its protein is CASSQLGQYYEQYF.

V usage is TRBV5-1 and J usage is TRBJ2-7; 10 bases map to TRBD2. J lost 0 bases, V lost 4 bases, and 4 bases had no gene match. This CDR3 is built from 15 residues. CDR1 is SGHRS, CDR2 YFSETQ, per germline. The CDR3: CASSPWTSGSYEQYF. In DNA, the CDR3 is TGCGCCAGCAGCCCGTGGACTAGCGGCTCCTACGAGCAGTACTTC.

This clone turned up a few times. Written as DNA, the CDR3 is TGTGCCAGCTCACCATCAGACGAGCAGTACTTC. Residues: CASSPSDEQYF. The rearrangement joins TRBV18 to TRBJ2-7; D is uncertain. The length of the CDR3 is 11 residues. The V and J ends lost 2 bases and 5 bases respectively, with 4 bases between them. The germline gives CDR1 KGHSH, CDR2 LQKENI.

The chain links TRBV9 to TRBJ1-1; D might be TRBD1 (5 bases). V was trimmed by 0 bases and J by 6 bases, leaving 12 bases between them. The CDR3 extends over 14 amino acids. The V gene's germline CDR1 is SGDLS and CDR2 YYNGEE. The CDR3 DNA reads as TGTGCCAGCAGCGTAGGTCGAGAAGGGGCTGAAGCTTTCTTT. Translating gives CASSVGREGAEAFF.

The chain combines TRBV19 with TRBJ2-3; 12 bases agree with TRBD1. Germline CDR1 is LNHDA and CDR2 is SQIVND (reference sequence). The junction had 3 bases not matched to a gene; V was cut back by 4 bases and J by 4 bases. This CDR3 spans 15 amino acids. The CDR3 reads CASSNGTGGPDTQYF. CDR3 coding DNA: TGTGCCAGTAGTAACGGGACAGGGGGCCCAGATACGCAGTATTTT.

The chain is built from TRBV12-5 and TRBJ2-3; no clear D gene. Looked up from germline, CDR1 is LGHNT and CDR2 is FRNRAP. V lost 5 bases and J 4 bases, leaving 10 bases between the germline ends. CDR3 length: 13 residues. CDR3 nucleotide sequence: TGTGCTAGTGGTACTGATCGCCCAGATACGCAGTATTTT. Protein: CASGTDRPDTQYF.

The chain combines TRBV7-2 with TRBJ2-7; tentative D call: TRBD1 (5 bases). This CDR3 region has 15 residues. V was clipped by 4 bases and J by 2 bases, with 15 bases between them. CDR1 is SGHTA and CDR2 is FQGNSA in the germline V gene. This CDR3 reads CASSSQGSFTYEQYF. For the CDR3, the DNA is TGTGCCAGCAGCTCCCAGGGCTCATTCACCTACGAGCAGTACTTC.